This TCR beta chain comes out of a study of T cell changes during pregnancy in multiple sclerosis. The CDR3 is 15 amino acids. The V gene's germline CDR1 is MNHEY and CDR2 SVGAGI. V dropped 2 bases and J dropped 4; count of bases not matched to a gene: 1. Here immunoSEQ multiplex PCR was the method, and the copy in TCRdb shows in-frame clones only, minus some. The table shows around 25,000 clones, with around nine tenths occurring only once. The chain is built from TRBV6-5 and TRBJ2-3; 12 bases are a match to TRBD1. The input for sequencing was CD8+ T cells from peripheral blood mononuclear cells, taken in the second trimester of pregnancy. This clonotype originated in a female donor with multiple sclerosis, enrolled in a pregnancy study. CDR3 sequence: CASSYGTGGADTQYF. CDR3 DNA sequence: TGTGCCAGCAGTTACGGGACAGGGGGCGCAGATACGCAGTATTTT.